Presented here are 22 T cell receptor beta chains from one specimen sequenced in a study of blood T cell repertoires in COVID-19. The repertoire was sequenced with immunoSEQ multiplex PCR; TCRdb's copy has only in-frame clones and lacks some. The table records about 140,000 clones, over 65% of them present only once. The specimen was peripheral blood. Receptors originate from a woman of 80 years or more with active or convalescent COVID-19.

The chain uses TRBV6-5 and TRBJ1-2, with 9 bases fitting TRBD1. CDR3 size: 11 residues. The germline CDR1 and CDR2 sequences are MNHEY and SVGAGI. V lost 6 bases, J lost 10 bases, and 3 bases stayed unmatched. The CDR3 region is CASRRTGDYTF. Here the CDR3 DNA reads TGTGCCAGCAGGAGGACAGGGGACTACACCTTC.

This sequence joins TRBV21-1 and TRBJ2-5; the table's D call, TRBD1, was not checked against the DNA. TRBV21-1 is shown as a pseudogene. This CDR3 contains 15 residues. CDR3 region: CASSKQGDTQETQYF. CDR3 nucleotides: TGTGCCAGCAGCAAACAGGGGGACACCCAAGAGACCCAGTACTTC.

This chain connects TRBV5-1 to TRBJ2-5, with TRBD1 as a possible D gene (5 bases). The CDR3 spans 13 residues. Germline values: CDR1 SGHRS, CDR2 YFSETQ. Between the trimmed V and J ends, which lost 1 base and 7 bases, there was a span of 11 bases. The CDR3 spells CASSLYDQGTQYF. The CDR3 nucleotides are TGCGCCAGCAGCTTGTACGACCAGGGGACCCAGTACTTC.

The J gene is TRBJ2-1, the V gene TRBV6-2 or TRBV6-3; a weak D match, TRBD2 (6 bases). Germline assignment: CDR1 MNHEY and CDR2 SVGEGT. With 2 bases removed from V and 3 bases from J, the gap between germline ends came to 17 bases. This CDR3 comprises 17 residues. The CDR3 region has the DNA TGTGCCAGCAGTTACAGCCCGGTGGGCGGGGTCTACAATGAGCAGTTCTTC. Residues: CASSYSPVGGVYNEQFF.

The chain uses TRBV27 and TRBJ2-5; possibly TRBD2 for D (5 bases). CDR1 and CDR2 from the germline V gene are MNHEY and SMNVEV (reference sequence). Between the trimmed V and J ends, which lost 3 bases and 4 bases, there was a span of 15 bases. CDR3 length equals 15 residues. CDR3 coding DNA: TGTGCCAGCAGTTTCCAACTAGAATCCCGAGAGACCCAGTACTTC. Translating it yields CASSFQLESRETQYF.

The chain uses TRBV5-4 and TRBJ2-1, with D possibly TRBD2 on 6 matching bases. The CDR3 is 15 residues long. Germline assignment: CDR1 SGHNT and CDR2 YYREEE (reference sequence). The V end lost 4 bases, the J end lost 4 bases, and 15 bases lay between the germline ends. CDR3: CASSLVGGSYNEQFF. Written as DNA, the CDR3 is TGTGCCAGCAGCCTCGTTGGGGGGTCGTACAATGAGCAGTTCTTC.

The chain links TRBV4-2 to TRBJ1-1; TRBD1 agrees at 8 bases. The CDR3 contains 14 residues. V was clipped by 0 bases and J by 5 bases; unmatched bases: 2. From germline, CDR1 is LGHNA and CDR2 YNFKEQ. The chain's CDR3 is CASSQDTGGTEAFF. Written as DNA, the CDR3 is TGTGCCAGCAGCCAAGACACAGGGGGTACTGAAGCTTTCTTT.

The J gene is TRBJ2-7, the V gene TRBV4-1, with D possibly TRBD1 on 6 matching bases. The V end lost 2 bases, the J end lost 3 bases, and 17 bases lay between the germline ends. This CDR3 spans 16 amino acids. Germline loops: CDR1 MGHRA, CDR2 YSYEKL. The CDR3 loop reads CASSQRLGRGVYEQYF. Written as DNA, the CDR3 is TGCGCCAGCAGCCAACGCCTGGGCAGGGGTGTCTACGAGCAGTACTTC.

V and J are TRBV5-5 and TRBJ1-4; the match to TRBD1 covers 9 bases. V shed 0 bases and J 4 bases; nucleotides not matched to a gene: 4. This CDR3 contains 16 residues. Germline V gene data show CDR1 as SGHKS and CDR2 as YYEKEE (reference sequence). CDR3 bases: TGTGCCAGCAGCTTGGGGACAGGGGTCTTTAATGAAAAACTGTTTTTT. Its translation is CASSLGTGVFNEKLFF. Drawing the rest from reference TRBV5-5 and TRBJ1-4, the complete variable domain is DAGVTQSPTHLIKTRGQQVTLRCSPISGHKSVSWYQQVLGQGPQFIFQYYEKEERGRGNFPDRFSARQFPNYSSELNVNALLLGDSALYLCASSLGTGVFNEKLFFGSGTQLSVL.

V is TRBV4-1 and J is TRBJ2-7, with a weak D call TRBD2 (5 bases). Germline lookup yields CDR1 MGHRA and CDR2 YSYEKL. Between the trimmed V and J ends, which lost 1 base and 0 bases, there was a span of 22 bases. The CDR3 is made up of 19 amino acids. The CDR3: CASSQGVSLGLASSYEQYF. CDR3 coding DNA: TGCGCCAGCAGCCAAGGAGTTTCCTTAGGGCTAGCTAGCTCCTACGAGCAGTACTTC.

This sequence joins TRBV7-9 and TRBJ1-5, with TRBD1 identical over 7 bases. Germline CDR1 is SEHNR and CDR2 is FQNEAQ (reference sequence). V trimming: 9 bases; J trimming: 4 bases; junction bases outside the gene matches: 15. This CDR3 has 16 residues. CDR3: CARPKTGTEFNQPQHF. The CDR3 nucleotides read TGTGCCAGACCGAAGACCGGGACAGAGTTTAATCAGCCCCAGCATTTT.

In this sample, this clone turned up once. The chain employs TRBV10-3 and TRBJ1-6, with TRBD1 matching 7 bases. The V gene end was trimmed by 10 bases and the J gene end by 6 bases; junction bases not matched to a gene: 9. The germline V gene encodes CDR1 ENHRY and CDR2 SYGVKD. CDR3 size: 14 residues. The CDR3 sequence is CATKRGQFNSPLHF. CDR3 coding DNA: TGTGCCACAAAAAGGGGACAGTTTAATTCACCCCTCCACTTT.

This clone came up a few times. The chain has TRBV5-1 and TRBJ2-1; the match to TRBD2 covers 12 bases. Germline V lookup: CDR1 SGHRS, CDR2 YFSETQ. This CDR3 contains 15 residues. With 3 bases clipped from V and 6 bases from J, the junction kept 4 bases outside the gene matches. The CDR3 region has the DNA TGCGCCAGCAGCTCCCAACTAGCGGGGGGCAATGAGCAGTTCTTC. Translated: CASSSQLAGGNEQFF.

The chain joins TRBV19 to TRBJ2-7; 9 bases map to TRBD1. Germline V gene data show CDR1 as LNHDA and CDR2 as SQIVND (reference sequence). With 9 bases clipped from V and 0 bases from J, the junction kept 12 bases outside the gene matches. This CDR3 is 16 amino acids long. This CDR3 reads CASSTGGTYYSYEQYF. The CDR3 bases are TGTGCCAGCTCGACAGGGGGTACATACTACTCCTACGAGCAGTACTTC. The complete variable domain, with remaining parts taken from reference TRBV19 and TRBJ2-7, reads DGGITQSPKYLFRKEGQNVTLSCEQNLNHDAMYWYRQDPGQGLRLIYYSQIVNDFQKGDIAEGYSVSREKKESFPLTVTSAQKNPTAFYLCASSTGGTYYSYEQYFGPGTRLTVT.

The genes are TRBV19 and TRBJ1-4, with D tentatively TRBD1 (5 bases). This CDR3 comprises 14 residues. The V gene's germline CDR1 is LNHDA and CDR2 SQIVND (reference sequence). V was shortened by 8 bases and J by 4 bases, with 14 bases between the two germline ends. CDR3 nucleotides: TGTGCCAGTCAGCCGGACACTAATAATGAAAAACTGTTTTTT. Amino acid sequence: CASQPDTNNEKLFF.

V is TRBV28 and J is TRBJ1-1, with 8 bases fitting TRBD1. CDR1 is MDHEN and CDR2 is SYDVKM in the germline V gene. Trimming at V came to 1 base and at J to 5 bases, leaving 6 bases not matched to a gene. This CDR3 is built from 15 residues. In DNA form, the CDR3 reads TGTGCCAGCAGTTTATTGACAGGGGCCTTAACTGAAGCTTTCTTT. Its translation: CASSLLTGALTEAFF.

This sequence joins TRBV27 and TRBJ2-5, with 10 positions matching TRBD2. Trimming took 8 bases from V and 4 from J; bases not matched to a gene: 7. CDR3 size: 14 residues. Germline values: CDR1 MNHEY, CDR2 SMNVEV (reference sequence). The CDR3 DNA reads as TGTGCCAGCGCCTCGGGACTAGCGTTAGAGACCCAGTACTTC. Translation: CASASGLALETQYF.

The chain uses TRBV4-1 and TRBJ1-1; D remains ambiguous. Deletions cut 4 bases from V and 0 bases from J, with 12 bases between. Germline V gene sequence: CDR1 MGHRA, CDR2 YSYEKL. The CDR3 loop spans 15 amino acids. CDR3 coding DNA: TGCGCCAGCAGCCCCCCCCGTGGCATGAACACTGAAGCTTTCTTT. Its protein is CASSPPRGMNTEAFF.

The CDR3 region is CASSRGSEAFF. The CDR3 DNA follows: TGTGCCAGTAGTCGAGGCAGCGAAGCTTTCTTT. The V gene is TRBV19, the J gene TRBJ1-1; D remains unclear. Trimming removed 5 bases from V and 8 bases from J, with 9 bases in between. Per germline, CDR1 LNHDA and CDR2 SQIVND (reference sequence). CDR3 length: 11 residues.

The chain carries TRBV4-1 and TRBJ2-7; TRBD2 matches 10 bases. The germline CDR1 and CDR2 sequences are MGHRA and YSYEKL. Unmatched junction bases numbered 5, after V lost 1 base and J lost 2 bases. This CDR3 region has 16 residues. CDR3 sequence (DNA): TGCGCCAGCAGCCAAGTTGCTAGCGGGGGCCCCTACGAGCAGTACTTC. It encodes CASSQVASGGPYEQYF.

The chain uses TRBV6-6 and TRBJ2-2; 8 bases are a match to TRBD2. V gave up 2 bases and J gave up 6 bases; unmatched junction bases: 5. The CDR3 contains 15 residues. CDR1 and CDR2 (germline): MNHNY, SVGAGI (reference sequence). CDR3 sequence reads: CASSYPSGGPGELFF. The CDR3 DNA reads TGTGCCAGCAGTTACCCTTCGGGGGGGCCCGGGGAGCTGTTTTTT.

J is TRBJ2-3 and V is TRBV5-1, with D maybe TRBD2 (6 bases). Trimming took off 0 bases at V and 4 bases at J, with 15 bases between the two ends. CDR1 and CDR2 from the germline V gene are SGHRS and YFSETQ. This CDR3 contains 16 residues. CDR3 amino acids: CASSLDGGSNPDTQYF. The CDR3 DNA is TGCGCCAGCAGCTTGGACGGGGGTTCAAACCCAGATACGCAGTATTTT.